This paragraph covers one TCR beta chain sequence. The study ran its PCR with 60 Vbeta and 13 Jbeta primers. Sequenced by immunoSEQ multiplex PCR; TCRdb stores in-frame clones only, minus some. The table has 20,000 to 25,000 clones, approximately 79% seen once. The record originates from a study of cytomegalovirus exposure and HLA in healthy donors. The J segment lost 3 bases and the V segment lost 2 bases, leaving 10 bases of the junction unmatched. The CDR3 loop spans 16 amino acids. Per the germline V gene, CDR1 is KGHSY and CDR2 is FQNENV. Specimen: PBMCs. The sequence was obtained from a male donor in good health and CMV-seronegative. This chain joins TRBV16 and TRBJ2-7; TRBD2 matches 7 bases. The CDR3 is CASSQGVGGDLYEQYF. The CDR3 DNA reads TGTGCCAGCAGCCAAGGCGTGGGGGGGGACCTCTACGAGCAGTACTTC. The full variable domain, in which reference TRBV16 and TRBJ2-7 provide the parts outside the CDR3, is GEEVAQTPKHLVRGEGQKAKLYCAPIKGHSYVFWYQQVLKNEFKFLISFQNENVFDETGMPKERFSAKCLPNSPCSLEIQATKLEDSAVYFCASSQGVGGDLYEQYFGPGTRLTVT.